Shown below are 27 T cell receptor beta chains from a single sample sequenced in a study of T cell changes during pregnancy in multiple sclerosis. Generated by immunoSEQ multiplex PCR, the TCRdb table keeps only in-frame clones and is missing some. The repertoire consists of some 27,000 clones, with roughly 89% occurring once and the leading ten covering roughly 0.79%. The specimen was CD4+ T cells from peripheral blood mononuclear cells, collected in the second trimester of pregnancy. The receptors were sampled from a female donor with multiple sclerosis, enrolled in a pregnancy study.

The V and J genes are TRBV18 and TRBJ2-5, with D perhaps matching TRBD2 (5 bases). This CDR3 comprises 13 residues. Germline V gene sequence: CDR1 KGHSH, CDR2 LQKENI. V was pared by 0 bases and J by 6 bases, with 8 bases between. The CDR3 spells CASSPPGAQTQYF. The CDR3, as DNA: TGTGCCAGCTCACCACCGGGAGCTCAGACCCAGTACTTC. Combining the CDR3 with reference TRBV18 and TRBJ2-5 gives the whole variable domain NAGVMQNPRHLVRRRGQEARLRCSPMKGHSHVYWYRQLPEEGLKFMVYLQKENIIDESGMPKERFSAEFPKEGPSILRIQQVVRGDSAAYFCASSPPGAQTQYFGPGTRLLVL.

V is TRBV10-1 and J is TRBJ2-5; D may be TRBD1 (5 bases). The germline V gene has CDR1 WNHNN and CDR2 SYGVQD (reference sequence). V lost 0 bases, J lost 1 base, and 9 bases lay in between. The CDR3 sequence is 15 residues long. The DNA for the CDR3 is TGCGCCAGCAGTGAGTCGATGGGGCCCCAAGAGACCCAGTACTTC. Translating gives CASSESMGPQETQYF.

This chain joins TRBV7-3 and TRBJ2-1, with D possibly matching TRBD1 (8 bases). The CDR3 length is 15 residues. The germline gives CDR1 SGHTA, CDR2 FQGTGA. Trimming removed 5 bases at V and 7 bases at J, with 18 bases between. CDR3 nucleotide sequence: TGTGCCAGCAGCAATCAGGGGGCGCGGGGGAATGAGCAGTTCTTC. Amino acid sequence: CASSNQGARGNEQFF.

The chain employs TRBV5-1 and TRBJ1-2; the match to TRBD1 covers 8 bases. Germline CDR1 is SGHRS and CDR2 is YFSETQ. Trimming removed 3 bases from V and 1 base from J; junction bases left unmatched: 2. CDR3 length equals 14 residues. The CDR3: CASSSQGDNYGYTF. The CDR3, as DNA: TGCGCCAGCAGCTCACAGGGGGATAACTATGGCTACACCTTC.

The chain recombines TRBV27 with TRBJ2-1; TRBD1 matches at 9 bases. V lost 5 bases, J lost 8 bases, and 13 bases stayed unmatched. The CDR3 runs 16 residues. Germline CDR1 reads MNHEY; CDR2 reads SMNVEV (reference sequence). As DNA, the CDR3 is TGTGCCAGCAGTAGAATGACAGGGGGGGGTAGAGATGAGCAGTTCTTC. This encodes CASSRMTGGGRDEQFF.

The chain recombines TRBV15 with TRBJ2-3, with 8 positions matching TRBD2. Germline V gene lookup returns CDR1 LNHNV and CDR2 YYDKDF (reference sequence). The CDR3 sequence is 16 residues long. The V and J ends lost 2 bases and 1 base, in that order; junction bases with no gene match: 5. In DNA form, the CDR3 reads TGTGCCACCAGCAGATACAGCGGGGGACGCACAGATACGCAGTATTTT. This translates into CATSRYSGGRTDTQYF.

For the CDR3, the DNA is TGTGCCAGCAGGGAGAGGCGCAATCAGCCCCAGCATTTT. Translating gives CASRERRNQPQHF. This sequence joins TRBV27 and TRBJ1-5; D unclear. This CDR3 comprises 13 residues. V dropped 6 bases and J dropped 2 bases, with 8 bases sitting between them. Germline loops: CDR1 MNHEY, CDR2 SMNVEV (reference sequence).

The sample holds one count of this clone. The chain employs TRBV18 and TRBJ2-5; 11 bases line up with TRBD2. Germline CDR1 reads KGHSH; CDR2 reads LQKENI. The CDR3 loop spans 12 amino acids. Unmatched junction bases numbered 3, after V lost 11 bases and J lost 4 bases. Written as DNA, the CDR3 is TGTGCCTCCCTAGCGGGGGGAGAGACCCAGTACTTC. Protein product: CASLAGGETQYF. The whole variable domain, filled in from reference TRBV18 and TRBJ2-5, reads NAGVMQNPRHLVRRRGQEARLRCSPMKGHSHVYWYRQLPEEGLKFMVYLQKENIIDESGMPKERFSAEFPKEGPSILRIQQVVRGDSAAYFCASLAGGETQYFGPGTRLLVL.

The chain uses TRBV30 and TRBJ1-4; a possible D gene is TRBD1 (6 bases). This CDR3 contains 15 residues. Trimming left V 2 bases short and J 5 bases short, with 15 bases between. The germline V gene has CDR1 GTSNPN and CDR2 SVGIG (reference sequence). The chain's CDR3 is CAWSPGQGINEKLFF. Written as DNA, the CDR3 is TGTGCCTGGAGTCCGGGGCAGGGGATAAATGAAAAACTGTTTTTT.

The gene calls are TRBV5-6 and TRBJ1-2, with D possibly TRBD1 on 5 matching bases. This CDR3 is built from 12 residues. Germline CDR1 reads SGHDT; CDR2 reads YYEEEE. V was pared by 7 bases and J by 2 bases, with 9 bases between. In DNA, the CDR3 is TGTGCCAGCCAGGGTGGAAACTATGGCTACACCTTC. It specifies CASQGGNYGYTF. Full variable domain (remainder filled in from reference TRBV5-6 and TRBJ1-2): DAGVTQSPTHLIKTRGQQVTLRCSPKSGHDTVSWYQQALGQGPQFIFQYYEEEERQRGNFPDRFSGHQFPNYSSELNVNALLLGDSALYLCASQGGNYGYTFGSGTRLTVV.

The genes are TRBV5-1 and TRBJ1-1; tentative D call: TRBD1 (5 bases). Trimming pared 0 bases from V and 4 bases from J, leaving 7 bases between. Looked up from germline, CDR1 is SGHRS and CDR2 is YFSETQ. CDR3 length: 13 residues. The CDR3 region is CASSLDRRTEAFF. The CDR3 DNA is TGCGCCAGCAGCTTGGACAGGCGCACTGAAGCTTTCTTT.

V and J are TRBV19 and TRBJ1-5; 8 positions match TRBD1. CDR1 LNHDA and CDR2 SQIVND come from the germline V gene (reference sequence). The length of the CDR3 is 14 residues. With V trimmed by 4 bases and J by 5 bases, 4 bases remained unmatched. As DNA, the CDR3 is TGTGCCAGTAGTACTTCAGGGGGCCATCAGCCCCAGCATTTT. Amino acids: CASSTSGGHQPQHF.

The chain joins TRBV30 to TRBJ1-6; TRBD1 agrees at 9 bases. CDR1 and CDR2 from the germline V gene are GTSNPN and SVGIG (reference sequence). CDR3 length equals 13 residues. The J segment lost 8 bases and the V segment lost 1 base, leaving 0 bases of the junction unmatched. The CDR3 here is CAWSGTGDSPLHF. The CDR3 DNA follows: TGTGCCTGGAGTGGGACAGGGGATTCACCCCTCCACTTT.

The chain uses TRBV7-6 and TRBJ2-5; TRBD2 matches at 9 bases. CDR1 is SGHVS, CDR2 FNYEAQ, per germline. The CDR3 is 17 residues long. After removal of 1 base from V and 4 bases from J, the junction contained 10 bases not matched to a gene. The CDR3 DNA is TGTGCCAGCAGCTTAGGTACTTGGACTAGCGTGGGAGAGACCCAGTACTTC. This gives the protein CASSLGTWTSVGETQYF. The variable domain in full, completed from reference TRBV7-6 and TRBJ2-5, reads GAGVSQSPRYKVTKRGQDVALRCDPISGHVSLYWYRQALGQGPEFLTYFNYEAQQDKSGLPNDRFSAERPEGSISTLTIQRTEQRDSAMYRCASSLGTWTSVGETQYFGPGTRLLVL.

CDR3 loop: CASSLGNRGAGDEQYF. The CDR3 DNA reads TGTGCCAGCAGCTTGGGAAACAGGGGCGCAGGGGACGAGCAGTACTTC. The chain combines TRBV5-4 with TRBJ2-7; TRBD1 aligns across 7 bases. The J segment lost 5 bases and the V segment lost 0 bases, leaving 11 bases of the junction unmatched. This CDR3 has 16 amino acids. Germline CDR1 SGHNT, CDR2 YYREEE (reference sequence).

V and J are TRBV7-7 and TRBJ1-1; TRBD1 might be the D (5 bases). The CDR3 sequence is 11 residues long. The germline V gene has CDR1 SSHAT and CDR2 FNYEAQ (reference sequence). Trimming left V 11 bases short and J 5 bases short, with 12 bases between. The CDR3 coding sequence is TGTGCCGGCGGGGGGGGGACTGAAGCTTTCTTT. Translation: CAGGGGTEAFF.

CDR3 residues: CASRTSGTYEQYF. The CDR3 DNA reads TGTGCCAGCAGGACTAGCGGGACCTACGAGCAGTACTTC. The chain joins TRBV27 to TRBJ2-7; 11 nucleotides line up with TRBD2. Losses at the gene ends were 6 bases for V and 2 bases for J; bases not matched to a gene: 0. The CDR3 spans 13 residues. From germline, CDR1 is MNHEY and CDR2 SMNVEV (reference sequence).

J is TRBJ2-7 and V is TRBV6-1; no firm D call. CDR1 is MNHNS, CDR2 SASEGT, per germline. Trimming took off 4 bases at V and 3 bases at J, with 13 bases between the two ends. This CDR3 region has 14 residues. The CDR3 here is CASSGDNFGYEQYF. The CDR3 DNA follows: TGTGCCAGCAGTGGCGACAATTTTGGCTACGAGCAGTACTTC.

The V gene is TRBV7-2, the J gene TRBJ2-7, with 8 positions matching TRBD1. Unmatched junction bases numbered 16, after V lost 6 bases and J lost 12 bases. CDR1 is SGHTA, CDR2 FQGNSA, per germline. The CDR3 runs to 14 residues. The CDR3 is CASSFRQGQIPMYF. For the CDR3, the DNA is TGTGCCAGCAGTTTTAGACAGGGGCAAATTCCGATGTACTTC.

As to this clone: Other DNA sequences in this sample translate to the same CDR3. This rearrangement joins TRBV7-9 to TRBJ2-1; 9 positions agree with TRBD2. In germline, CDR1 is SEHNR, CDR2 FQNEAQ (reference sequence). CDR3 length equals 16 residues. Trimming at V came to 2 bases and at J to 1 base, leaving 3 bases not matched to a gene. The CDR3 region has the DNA TGTGCCAGCAGCTTATCCCTAGCGGGGTCCTACAATGAGCAGTTCTTC. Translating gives CASSLSLAGSYNEQFF.

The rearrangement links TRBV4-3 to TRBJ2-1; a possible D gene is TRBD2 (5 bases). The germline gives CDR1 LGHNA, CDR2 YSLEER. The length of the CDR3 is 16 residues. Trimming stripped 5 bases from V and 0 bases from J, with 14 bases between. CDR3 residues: CASSMRVGSSYNEQFF. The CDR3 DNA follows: TGCGCCAGCAGCATGCGGGTCGGTAGCTCCTACAATGAGCAGTTCTTC.

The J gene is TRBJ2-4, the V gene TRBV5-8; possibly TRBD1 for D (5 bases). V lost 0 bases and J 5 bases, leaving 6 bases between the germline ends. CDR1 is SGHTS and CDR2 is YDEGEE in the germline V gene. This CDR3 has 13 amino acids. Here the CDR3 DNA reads TGTGCCAGCAGCTTGGGCAGGGAAAACATTCAGTACTTC. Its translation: CASSLGRENIQYF.

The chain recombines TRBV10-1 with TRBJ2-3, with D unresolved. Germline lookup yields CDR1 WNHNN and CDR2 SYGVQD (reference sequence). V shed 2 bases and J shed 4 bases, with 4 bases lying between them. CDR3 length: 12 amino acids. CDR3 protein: CASSETADTQYF. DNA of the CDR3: TGCGCCAGCAGTGAGACAGCAGATACGCAGTATTTT.

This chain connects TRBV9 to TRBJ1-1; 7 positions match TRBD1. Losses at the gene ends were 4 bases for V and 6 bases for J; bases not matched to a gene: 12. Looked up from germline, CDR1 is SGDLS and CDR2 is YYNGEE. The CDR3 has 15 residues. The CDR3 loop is CASSPPPGTASEAFF. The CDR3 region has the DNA TGTGCCAGCAGCCCTCCCCCTGGGACAGCTTCTGAAGCTTTCTTT.

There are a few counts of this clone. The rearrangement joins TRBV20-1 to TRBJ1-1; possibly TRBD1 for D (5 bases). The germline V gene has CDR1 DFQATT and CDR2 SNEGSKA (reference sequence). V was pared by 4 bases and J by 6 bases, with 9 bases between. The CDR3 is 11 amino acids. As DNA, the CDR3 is TGCAGTGCTATGTCGGGGGCTGAAGCTTTCTTT. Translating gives CSAMSGAEAFF.

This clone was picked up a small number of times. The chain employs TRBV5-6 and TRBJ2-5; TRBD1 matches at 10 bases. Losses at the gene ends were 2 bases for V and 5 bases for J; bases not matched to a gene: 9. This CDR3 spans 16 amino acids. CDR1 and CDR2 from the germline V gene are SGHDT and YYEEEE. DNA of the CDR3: TGTGCCAGCAGCTTCGTCAGGACAGGGGGTTTGGAGACCCAGTACTTC. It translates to CASSFVRTGGLETQYF.

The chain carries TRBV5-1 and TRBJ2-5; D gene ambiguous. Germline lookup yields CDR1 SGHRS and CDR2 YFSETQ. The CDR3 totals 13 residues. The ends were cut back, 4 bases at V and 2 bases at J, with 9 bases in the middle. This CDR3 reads CASSLVPQETQYF. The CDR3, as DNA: TGCGCCAGCAGCCTTGTCCCTCAAGAGACCCAGTACTTC.